This T cell receptor beta chain derives from a study of cytomegalovirus exposure and HLA in healthy donors. Study-wide points: The records held CMV serostatus as the only immune exposure information. A further, later analysis showed that HLA-associated TCR beta chains (compared with equally common others) were more clonally expanded. TCR beta V segments were, for the most part, productive about 87% or about 30% of the time in an earlier analysis.

V shed 6 bases and J 0 bases; nucleotides not matched to a gene: 15. The length of the CDR3 is 19 residues. Both 60 Vbeta primers and 13 Jbeta primers went into the PCR. Clones were sequenced by immunoSEQ multiplex PCR, and TCRdb holds only the in-frame ones, with some missing. This table has over 150,000 clones, 60% to 85% appearing once. About this clone: No antigen is known for it.

The specimen sequenced was PBMCs. The sequence came from a man aged 30 to 45 in good health and CMV-seropositive. The chain carries TRBV5-3 and TRBJ2-6, with 7 bases aligning to TRBD1. TRBV5-3 is recorded as an ORF, its role being uncertain. The CDR3 nucleotides are TGTGCCAGAAAGAGCCCCCCGGGACAGATCCCCTCTGGGGCCAACGTCCTGACTTTC. This sequence encodes CARKSPPGQIPSGANVLTF.